The sequence of this TCR beta chain was determined in a study of identical twins. Study-wide findings and caveats: Those out-of-frame alpha sequences shared by twins showed an excess of low generation probability. Within cord blood, abundant beta clonotypes carried fewer insertions, but memory repertoires showed no such trend.

This clonotype came up many times. The target antigen is unknown. Germline CDR1 and CDR2: MNHNS and SASEGT. The CDR3 loop spans 14 amino acids. The V segment lost 8 bases and the J segment 4 bases; nucleotides outside the gene matches: 5. Each donor (without exception) was a healthy Caucasian. TCRdb called the 5' RACE reads again in MiXCR, with one record for every CDR3 protein. The data hold roughly 630,000 distinct CDR3 sequences, with 7% to 7.5% observed a single time. This sample was also put to use in a study of yellow fever vaccine responses in identical twins.

This rearrangement joins TRBV6-1 to TRBJ1-4; 9 bases align to TRBD1. This sequence was found in a woman under 30 in good health. Sequencing input: PBMCs. This CDR3 is CASGTGLGNEKLFF. The CDR3, as DNA: TGTGCCAGCGGGACAGGGTTGGGTAATGAAAAACTGTTTTTT.